The rows below give T cell receptor beta chains drawn from one sample of a study of PD-1 blockade in classical Hodgkin lymphoma. The table came from immunoSEQ multiplex PCR; TCRdb's copy has only in-frame clones and leaves some out. The table shows roughly 100,000 clones, with around 88% occurring only once. The sequencing here drew on peripheral blood mononuclear cells (PBMCs), taken before the second cycle of nivolumab. The receptors stem from a human donor with classical Hodgkin lymphoma. Both conserved end residues are part of each CDR3. A D gene is named only where the DNA matches it firmly.

D,V,J,CDR3,DNA
TRBD1,TRBV19,TRBJ2-2,CASSKRQGSGELFF,TGTGCCAGTAGTAAACGACAGGGTTCCGGGGAGCTGTTTTTT
-,TRBV7-2,TRBJ2-7,CASSLLRSYEQYF,TGTGCCAGCAGCTTACTACGCTCCTACGAGCAGTACTTC
-,TRBV6-1,TRBJ1-2,CASTDSYGYTF,TGTGCCAGCACGGACAGCTATGGCTACACCTTC
-,TRBV4-2,TRBJ1-2,CASSQASSDKPDGYTF,TGTGCCAGCAGCCAGGCAAGTTCCGACAAGCCTGATGGCTACACCTTC
TRBD1,TRBV30,TRBJ1-4,CAWSGGDSYEKLFF,TGTGCCTGGAGCGGAGGGGACAGTTATGAAAAACTGTTTTTT
-,TRBV7-8,TRBJ1-4,CASSLGVYSRNEKLFF,TGTGCCAGCAGCTTAGGGGTCTACAGTCGAAATGAAAAACTGTTTTTT
TRBD1,TRBV15,TRBJ2-7,CATSITGTGSYEQYF,TGTGCCACCAGCATCACCGGGACAGGGTCCTACGAGCAGTACTTC
TRBD1,TRBV6-5,TRBJ1-2,CASSYTGAYGYTF,TGTGCCAGCAGTTACACAGGGGCCTATGGCTACACCTTC
-,TRBV6-5,TRBJ1-1,CASSLTDRAEAFF,TGTGCCAGCAGTCTAACCGACAGAGCTGAAGCTTTCTTT
TRBD1,TRBV9,TRBJ1-6,CASSAETGTGAPLHF,TGTGCCAGCAGCGCCGAAACCGGGACAGGAGCACCCCTCCACTTT
-,TRBV5-5,TRBJ1-5,CASSLASGQDNQPQHF,TGTGCCAGCAGCTTGGCTAGCGGGCAAGACAATCAGCCCCAGCATTTT
TRBD1,TRBV18,TRBJ1-1,CASSPTGDAEAFF,TGTGCCAGCTCACCCACAGGGGACGCTGAAGCTTTCTTT
-,TRBV29-1,TRBJ2-3,CSVASLASTDTQYF,TGCAGCGTTGCCTCACTTGCTAGCACAGATACGCAGTATTTT
-,TRBV11-2,TRBJ2-7,CASSPNRDHEQYF,TGTGCCAGCAGCCCCAACAGGGACCACGAGCAGTACTTC
-,TRBV7-9,TRBJ2-3,CASSLGSPGPDTQYF,TGTGCCAGCAGCTTAGGGTCCCCCGGCCCAGATACGCAGTATTTT
-,TRBV27,TRBJ1-1,CASSFREDTEAFF,TGTGCCAGCAGTTTCAGGGAGGACACTGAAGCTTTCTTT
-,TRBV30,TRBJ1-1,CAWSVGNTEAFF,TGTGCCTGGAGTGTAGGCAACACTGAAGCTTTCTTT
-,TRBV27,TRBJ2-7,CASSYRVGATYEQYF,TGTGCCAGCAGTTACAGGGTGGGGGCCACCTACGAGCAGTACTTC
-,TRBV7-2,TRBJ1-2,CASSLPGVTYGYTF,TGTGCCAGCAGCCTCCCCGGGGTAACCTATGGCTACACCTTC